The source of this T cell receptor (beta chain) is a study of long-term antiretroviral therapy in people with HIV. Running of the v3.0 immunoSEQ assay took place at survey level. Using immunoSEQ multiplex PCR, the repertoire was profiled, and TCRdb retains in-frame clones only, with some absent. The sample has around 21,000 clones; 81% are singletons. Trimming took 0 bases from V and 2 from J; bases not matched to a gene: 7. Germline loops: CDR1 SGDLS, CDR2 YYNGEE. The CDR3 spans 16 residues. This sample comprised unsorted PBMCs, obtained 0.1 years before starting antiretroviral therapy. This rearrangement joins TRBV9 to TRBJ1-1; 7 positions match TRBD1. The origin of this receptor is a man between 35 and 55 years old with HIV. The CDR3 DNA follows: TGTGCCAGCAGCGTAGGGACAGGCCTTACCAACACTGAAGCTTTCTTT. It yields the protein CASSVGTGLTNTEAFF.